This T cell receptor beta chain was observed in a study of CD8 T cells in ankylosing spondylitis (dated by TCRdb to the late 2010s). General notes on the study: To find TCR variants linked to disease, the study profiled T cell receptor beta repertoires in ankylosing spondylitis patients and healthy donors. Peripheral blood samples were taken, and synovial fluid was additionally collected from ankylosing spondylitis patients. In total, the full study cohort was made up of some 100 healthy donors and 25 to 30 ankylosing spondylitis patients.

This clonotype was observed at least ten times. There is no known antigen for this receptor. No much larger clone exists at a distance of one base, and base qualities are not known. The sample was run on an Illumina HiSeq 2500. TCR beta libraries were prepared by quantitative 5'-RACE with molecular barcodes. The source study handled its data this way. A new computational method, built on a probabilistic model of VDJ rearrangement, was used to identify disease-linked TCR variants. TCRdb took the public reads, trimmed them with fastp at Q25, ran MiXCR for clone calling and kept in-frame beta chains. Every entry covers one CDR3 protein and lists the most common genes and DNA from its rows. The V and J calls were not made by the authors but by TCRdb's processing. This sample holds some 200,000 distinct CDR3 sequences; under 30% were observed only once. The top ten clones comprise roughly 6.7% of the sample.

CDR1 is given as LNHNV and CDR2 as YYDKDF, both from the germline V gene (reference sequence). Inclusive of the bounding cysteine and phenylalanine, the CDR3 is 12 residues long. Of the read, only the CDR3 DNA is kept; its 36 bases are in frame from base 1. The germline ends are 12 bases apart after V is trimmed by 1 base and J by 14 bases. Results and caveats for the whole study, not just this receptor: The disease-linked clones were reported to be significantly enriched in matched synovial fluid samples from ankylosing spondylitis patients. The disease-linked clones showed a CD8+ phenotype and occurred at relatively low frequencies in peripheral blood. Some motif variants had previously been reported in the synovial fluid and blood of reactive arthritis patients, which suggests shared mechanisms of disease initiation. A TCR beta motif of several highly homologous amino acid variants appeared characteristic of blood from ankylosing spondylitis patients.

The rearranged segments are TRBV15 and TRBJ1-5; a tentative D match to TRBD1 spans 5 bases. The sequence was collected from a male donor with ankylosing spondylitis or in good health (not recorded which). The sequenced sample consisted of blood, either unsorted or a sorted T cell fraction (not recorded which). The CDR3 has the sequence CATSRGPGPKHF. The DNA reads TGTGCCACCAGCAGAGGACCGGGACCCAAGCATTTT. Reference TRBV15 and TRBJ1-5 proteins supply the regions before and after the CDR3; the full variable domain is: DAMVIQNPRYQVTQFGKPVTLSCSQTLNHNVMYWYQQKSSQAPKLLFHYYDKDFNNEADTPDNFQSRRPNTSFCFLDIRSPGLGDTAMYLCATSRGPGPKHFGDGTRLSIL.